The T cell receptor (beta chain) described here comes from a study of vaccination effects on CD4 cells after COVID-19. Study-wide findings and caveats: Missing from the study were early post-infection timepoints, and its convalescent patients were few. Nearly all vaccine-induced clones in healthy recipients recognized only SARS-CoV-2.

V was pared by 1 base and J by 5 bases, with 11 bases between. Per the germline V gene, CDR1 is SEHNR and CDR2 is FQNEAQ (reference sequence). CDR3 length: 14 amino acids. Sequenced by immunoSEQ multiplex PCR; TCRdb stores in-frame clones only, minus some. Of fewer than 70,000 clones listed, 75% to 90% are singletons. Before sequencing, viral peptide pools were used by the ViraFEST assay to expand antigen-specific CD4+ T cells. Subsequent to a culture period of under twelve days, CD4+ T cells were isolated. Nucleocapsid antibodies stayed negative before and after vaccination, showing no earlier SARS-CoV-2 infection. In culture with approximately 9.5 IU/ml IL-2 and 8.5 to 10 ug/ml peptides, PBMC were grown at two million per well. Half the medium was replaced with IL-2 medium on days 3 and 7. This clone has more than one count but fewer than ten. The antigen remains unidentified.

The gene calls are TRBV7-9 and TRBJ1-1, with a tentative D call TRBD1 (6 bases). Material: CD4+ T cells from PBMCs cultured with SARS-CoV-2 spike peptides, obtained before COVID-19 vaccination. This sequence was found in a human donor who received a COVID-19 vaccine. The CDR3 bases are TGTGCCAGCAGCTTAGTTGGAAGGGGGACTGAAGCTTTCTTT. This sequence encodes CASSLVGRGTEAFF.